This TCR beta chain was sequenced for a study of cytomegalovirus exposure and HLA in healthy donors. In the study overall: Earlier, about 179 million T cells were analyzed, and some 120 million unique TCR beta sequences were found among them. General study results and limits: Diagnosis of cytomegalovirus status made by the classifier reportedly showed high specificity and sensitivity.

The CDR3 runs to 14 residues. This clone has a handful of counts. Its specificity is not known. PCR amplification relied on 60 Vbeta primers (plus 13 Jbeta primers). The data were produced by immunoSEQ multiplex PCR, yet TCRdb's version contains in-frame clones alone and is incomplete. The sample has 150,000 or so clones; 70% to 80% are singletons. This rearrangement joins TRBV21-1 to TRBJ2-7; TRBD1, the table's D call, lacks a check against the DNA. TRBV21-1 is labeled a pseudogene. The sequencing input was PBMCs. This clonotype was sampled from a young man in good health and CMV-seropositive. This chain's CDR3 is CASSNRGKSYEQYF. The CDR3 coding sequence is TGTGCCAGCAGCAATAGGGGAAAATCCTACGAGCAGTACTTC.